A single sample gave rise to the 10 T cell receptor beta chains below, sequenced in a study of shared clonotypes between healthy human individuals. Sequencing used immunoSEQ multiplex PCR; TCRdb keeps in-frame clones, though not all of them. Here the sample spans approximately 980,000 clones, approximately 80% being singletons. The sequenced sample consisted of memory CD4+ T cells sorted from blood. The subset: CD45RA-negative fraction. The receptors come from a man aged 18 to 30 in good health.

The chain combines TRBV6-6 with TRBJ2-4; D call uncertain. The V end was cut by 2 bases, the J end by 0 bases, with 5 bases between. Germline loops: CDR1 MNHNY, CDR2 SVGAGI (reference sequence). The CDR3 runs 14 residues. The CDR3 sequence is CASSYAQAKNIQYF. Here the CDR3 DNA reads TGTGCCAGCAGTTACGCCCAAGCCAAAAACATTCAGTACTTC.

On this clone: Other DNA sequences in this specimen translate into the identical CDR3. The CDR3 region is CASSPRTSGTDTQYF. In DNA form, the CDR3 reads TGTGCCAGCAGTCCGCGGACTAGCGGCACAGATACGCAGTATTTT. The J gene is TRBJ2-3, the V gene TRBV2; 9 nucleotides align to TRBD2. J lost 1 base, V lost 5 bases, and 4 bases had no gene match. The germline V gene has CDR1 SNHLY and CDR2 FYNNEI. The CDR3 runs to 15 residues.

The chain uses TRBV10-3 and TRBJ2-7; 7 bases fit TRBD1. V shed 9 bases, J shed 5 bases, and the junction held 7 bases outside the gene matches. This CDR3 region has 12 residues. Per germline, CDR1 ENHRY and CDR2 SYGVKD. The CDR3 DNA follows: TGTGCCATGGCGACAGGGACGGACGAGCAGTACTTC. Its translation: CAMATGTDEQYF.

The chain couples TRBV4-1 to TRBJ1-2; 9 nucleotides match TRBD1. From germline, CDR1 is MGHRA and CDR2 YSYEKL. This CDR3 region has 16 residues. V lost 1 base, J lost 7 bases, and 10 bases stayed unmatched. The CDR3 protein is CASSQAPTGGAPGYTF. In DNA form, the CDR3 reads TGCGCCAGCAGCCAAGCCCCAACAGGGGGCGCGCCTGGCTACACCTTC.

V and J are TRBV11-1 and TRBJ1-4; D is uncertain. Germline-derived CDR1 and CDR2 are SGHAT and FQDESV (reference sequence). This CDR3 is built from 14 residues. Trimming took off 2 bases at V and 6 bases at J, with 10 bases between the two ends. The CDR3, as DNA: TGTGCCAGCAGCTTACGTAACAGTGATGAAAAACTGTTTTTT. This sequence encodes CASSLRNSDEKLFF. The full variable domain, in which reference TRBV11-1 and TRBJ1-4 provide the parts outside the CDR3, is EAEVAQSPRYKITEKSQAVAFWCDPISGHATLYWYRQILGQGPELLVQFQDESVVDDSQLPKDRFSAERLKGVDSTLKIQPAELGDSAMYLCASSLRNSDEKLFFGSGTQLSVL.

The J gene is TRBJ1-3, the V gene TRBV7-9, with 8 bases that match TRBD1. This CDR3 comprises 16 residues. CDR1 is SEHNR, CDR2 FQNEAQ, per germline (reference sequence). V lost 5 bases, J lost 1 base, and 7 bases stayed unmatched. Written as DNA, the CDR3 is TGTGCCAGCAGCCACCAACAGGGGGGGTCTGGAAACACCATATATTTT. Protein sequence: CASSHQQGGSGNTIYF. The variable domain in full, completed from reference TRBV7-9 and TRBJ1-3, reads DTGVSQNPRHKITKRGQNVTFRCDPISEHNRLYWYRQTLGQGPEFLTYFQNEAQLEKSRLLSDRFSAERPKGSFSTLEIQRTEQGDSAMYLCASSHQQGGSGNTIYFGEGSWLTVV.

This clone was picked up one time. This chain connects TRBV14 to TRBJ1-2, with 8 bases matching TRBD1. Germline CDR1 and CDR2: SGHDN and FVKESK. V lost 1 base and J lost 5; bases outside the gene matches: 6. The CDR3 has 15 residues. DNA for the CDR3: TGTGCCAGCAGCCAAGGGTCCGGACAGGGTTATGGCTACACCTTC. The encoded protein is CASSQGSGQGYGYTF.

J is TRBJ1-2 and V is TRBV5-4; 9 bases match TRBD1. CDR1 and CDR2 from the germline V gene are SGHNT and YYREEE (reference sequence). V was clipped by 3 bases and J by 4 bases; unmatched bases: 4. This CDR3 has 14 residues. DNA of the CDR3: TGTGCCAGCAGCTCAGGACAGGGGCGCTATGGCTACACCTTC. The encoded protein is CASSSGQGRYGYTF.

This clone was seen once. The genes are TRBV6-1 and TRBJ2-3; D is possibly TRBD2 (5 bases). The CDR3 is made up of 12 amino acids. Per the germline V gene, CDR1 is MNHNS and CDR2 is SASEGT. The ends were cut back, 6 bases at V and 8 bases at J, with 12 bases in the middle. The CDR3, as DNA: TGTGCCAGCAGCGTCCTCGCGGGTACGCAGTATTTT. It codes for CASSVLAGTQYF.

Comment on this clone: This specimen includes other DNA sequences encoding the same CDR3. The chain recombines TRBV5-1 with TRBJ2-7; D uncertain. This CDR3 spans 14 amino acids. Germline V gene data show CDR1 as SGHRS and CDR2 as YFSETQ. The V and J ends lost 0 bases and 2 bases respectively, with 9 bases between them. The CDR3 loop reads CASSLDGGTYEQYF. In DNA, the CDR3 is TGCGCCAGCAGCTTGGACGGCGGAACCTACGAGCAGTACTTC.